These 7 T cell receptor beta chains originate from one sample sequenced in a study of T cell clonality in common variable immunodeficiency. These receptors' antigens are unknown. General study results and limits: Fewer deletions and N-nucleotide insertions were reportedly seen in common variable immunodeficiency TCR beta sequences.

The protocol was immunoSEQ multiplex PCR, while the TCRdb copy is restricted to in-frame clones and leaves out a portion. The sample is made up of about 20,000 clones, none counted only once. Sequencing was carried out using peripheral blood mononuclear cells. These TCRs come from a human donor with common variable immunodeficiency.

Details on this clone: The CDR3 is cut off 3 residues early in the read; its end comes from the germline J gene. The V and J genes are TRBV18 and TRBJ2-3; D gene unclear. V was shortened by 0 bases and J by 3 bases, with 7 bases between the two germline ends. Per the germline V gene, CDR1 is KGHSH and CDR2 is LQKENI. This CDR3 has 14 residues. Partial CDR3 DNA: TGTGCCAGCTCACCACCTCCTCTTACAGATACG. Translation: CASSPPPLTDT. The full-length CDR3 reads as CASSPPPLTDTQYF. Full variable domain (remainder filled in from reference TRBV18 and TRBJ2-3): NAGVMQNPRHLVRRRGQEARLRCSPMKGHSHVYWYRQLPEEGLKFMVYLQKENIIDESGMPKERFSAEFPKEGPSILRIQQVVRGDSAAYFCASSPPPLTDTQYFGPGTRLTVL.

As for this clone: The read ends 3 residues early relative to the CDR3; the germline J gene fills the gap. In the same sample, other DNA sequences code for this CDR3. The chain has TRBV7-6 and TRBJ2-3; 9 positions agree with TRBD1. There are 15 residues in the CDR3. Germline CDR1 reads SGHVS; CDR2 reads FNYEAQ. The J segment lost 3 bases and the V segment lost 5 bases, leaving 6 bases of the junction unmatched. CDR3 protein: CASSAAGQGTDTQYF. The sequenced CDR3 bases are TGTGCCAGCAGCGCAGCGGGACAGGGAACAGATACG.

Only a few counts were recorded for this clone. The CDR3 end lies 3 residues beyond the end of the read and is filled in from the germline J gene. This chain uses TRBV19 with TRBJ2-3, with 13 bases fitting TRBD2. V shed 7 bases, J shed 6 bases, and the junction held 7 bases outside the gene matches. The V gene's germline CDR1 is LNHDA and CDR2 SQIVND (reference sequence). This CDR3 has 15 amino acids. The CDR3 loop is CASKEPGLAGDTQYF. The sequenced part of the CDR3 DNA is TGTGCCAGTAAAGAACCGGGACTAGCGGGGGATACG.

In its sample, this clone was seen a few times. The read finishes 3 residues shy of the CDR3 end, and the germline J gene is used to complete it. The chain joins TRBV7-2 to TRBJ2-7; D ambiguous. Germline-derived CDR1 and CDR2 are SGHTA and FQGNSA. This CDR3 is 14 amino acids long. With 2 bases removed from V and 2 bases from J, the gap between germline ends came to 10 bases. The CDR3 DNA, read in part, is TGTGCCAGCAGCTTATTGGGCAGGACCTACGAG. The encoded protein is CASSLLGRTYE. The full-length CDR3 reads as CASSLLGRTYEQYF.

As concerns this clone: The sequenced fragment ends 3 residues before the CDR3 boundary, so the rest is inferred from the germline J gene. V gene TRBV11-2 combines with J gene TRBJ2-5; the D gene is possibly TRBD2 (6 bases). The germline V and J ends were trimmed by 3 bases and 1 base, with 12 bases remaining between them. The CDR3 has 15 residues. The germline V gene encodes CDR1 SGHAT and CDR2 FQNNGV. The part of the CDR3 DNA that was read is TGTGCCAGCAGCTTTTCACGGGGGATCCAAGAGACC. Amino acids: CASSFSRGIQET. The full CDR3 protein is CASSFSRGIQETQYF.

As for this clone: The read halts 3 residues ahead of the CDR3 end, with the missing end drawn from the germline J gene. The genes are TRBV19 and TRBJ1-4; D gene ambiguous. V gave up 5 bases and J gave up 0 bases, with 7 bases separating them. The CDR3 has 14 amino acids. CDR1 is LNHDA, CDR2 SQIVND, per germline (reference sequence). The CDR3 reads CASSSRSTNEKLFF. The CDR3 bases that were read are TGTGCCAGTAGTTCCAGATCAACTAATGAAAAA.

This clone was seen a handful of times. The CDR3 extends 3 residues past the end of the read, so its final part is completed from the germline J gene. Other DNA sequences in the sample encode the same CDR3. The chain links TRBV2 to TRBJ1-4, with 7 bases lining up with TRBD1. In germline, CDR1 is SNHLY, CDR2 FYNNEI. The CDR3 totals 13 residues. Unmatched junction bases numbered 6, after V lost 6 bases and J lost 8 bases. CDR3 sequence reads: CASREQGSEKLFF. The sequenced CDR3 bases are TGTGCCAGCAGGGAACAGGGGTCGGAAAAA.